The next 15 T cell receptor beta chains were all read from a single sample in a study of spatial heterogeneity in lung cancer. Findings and limits, study-wide: Within tumors, counts of expanded alpha and beta TCRs tracked tumor mutation counts.

Time point described: sample taken at primary tumor resection. These receptors are not linked to any known antigen. TCRdb re-called the 5' RACE reads through MiXCR, storing one row per CDR3 protein. The profile shows some 10,000 distinct CDR3 sequences, approximately 5.1% of them singletons. The sample in question was lung tumor tissue, obtained at surgery. Receptors were obtained from a male donor with early-stage non-small cell lung cancer.

This clonotype was recorded at least ten times. The chain uses TRBV29-1 and TRBJ2-7; possible D gene TRBD1, 6 bases. The CDR3 is 11 residues long. Per the germline V gene, CDR1 is SQVTM and CDR2 is ANQGSEA. The V gene lost 5 bases and the J gene lost 5 bases, with 10 bases spanning the gap. The CDR3: CSVMGAHEQYF. The CDR3 DNA is TGCAGCGTTATGGGGGCCCACGAGCAGTACTTC.

This clonotype was detected ten times or more. The chain uses TRBV19 and TRBJ1-5; no clear D gene. The germline V and J ends were trimmed by 6 bases and 0 bases, with 18 bases remaining between them. This CDR3 is built from 17 residues. The germline gives CDR1 LNHDA, CDR2 SQIVND (reference sequence). The CDR3 DNA reads TGTGCCAGTAGCGACCTATACGGGAGTTATAGCAATCAGCCCCAGCATTTT. This codes for CASSDLYGSYSNQPQHF.

This clonotype is labeled medium-sized. CDR3 loop: CASSLHGSGGYGYTF. CDR3 DNA: TGTGCCAGCAGCTTACATGGTAGTGGGGGCTATGGCTACACCTTC. This sequence joins TRBV7-9 and TRBJ1-2, with D tentatively TRBD1 (5 bases). The CDR3 spans 15 residues. Between the trimmed V and J ends, which lost 2 bases and 4 bases, there was a span of 14 bases. The germline CDR1 and CDR2 sequences are SEHNR and FQNEAQ (reference sequence).

Within the sample, this clonotype is medium-sized. The chain has TRBV19 and TRBJ2-3; no reliable D call. The germline CDR1 and CDR2 sequences are LNHDA and SQIVND (reference sequence). V was shortened by 1 base and J by 0 bases, with 11 bases between the two germline ends. CDR3 size: 16 residues. This CDR3 is CASSIAVRTSTDTQYF. The CDR3 region has the DNA TGTGCCAGTAGTATAGCTGTCAGAACAAGCACAGATACGCAGTATTTT.

This rearrangement joins TRBV5-6 to TRBJ2-5, with a weak D call TRBD1 (5 bases). The CDR3 sequence is 14 residues long. Trimming took off 4 bases at V and 4 bases at J, with 14 bases between the two ends. Germline V gene sequence: CDR1 SGHDT, CDR2 YYEEEE. CDR3 bases: TGTGCCAGCAGCGGCAGGGCAGTTGGAGAGACCCAGTACTTC. Translated, it gives CASSGRAVGETQYF.

This clonotype was counted many times. The rearrangement joins TRBV29-1 to TRBJ1-5; D is unresolved. Trimming took off 4 bases at V and 1 base at J, with 8 bases between the two ends. The CDR3 totals 13 residues. Germline V gene lookup returns CDR1 SQVTM and CDR2 ANQGSEA. Here the CDR3 DNA reads TGCAGCGTTGGAGCCAGGAGCAATCAGCCCCAGCATTTT. It translates to CSVGARSNQPQHF.

In this sample, this clonotype turned up many times. The CDR3 region has the DNA TGTGCCAGCAGGAGTACAGGGGGCGGTGAGGGACTAGCGGGAGGGCGCTCCTACAATGAGCAGTTCTTC. The encoded protein is CASRSTGGGEGLAGGRSYNEQFF. The chain combines TRBV7-8 with TRBJ2-1; TRBD2 matches at 16 bases. Germline V lookup: CDR1 SGHVS, CDR2 FQNEAQ. The junction had 20 bases not matched to a gene; V was cut back by 6 bases and J by 0 bases. The CDR3 spans 23 residues.

This clonotype was observed many times. The chain couples TRBV6-2 or TRBV6-3 to TRBJ2-1; D may be TRBD1 (6 bases). CDR3 length: 14 amino acids. Germline assignment: CDR1 MNHEY and CDR2 SVGEGT. V shed 4 bases and J shed 0 bases, with 7 bases lying between them. CDR3 region: CASSWDNSYNEQFF. The CDR3 coding sequence is TGTGCCAGCAGTTGGGACAACTCCTACAATGAGCAGTTCTTC.

The table lists this clonotype with many counts. This chain joins TRBV28 and TRBJ2-7, with 7 bases aligning to TRBD2. The CDR3 spans 14 residues. Losses at the gene ends were 8 bases for V and 0 bases for J; bases not matched to a gene: 7. Germline V gene lookup returns CDR1 MDHEN and CDR2 SYDVKM. The CDR3 nucleotides read TGTGCCAGCCGGGGACTAATTAGCTCCTACGAGCAGTACTTC. Translated: CASRGLISSYEQYF.

This clonotype was counted ten times or more. The chain recombines TRBV12-3 or TRBV12-4 with TRBJ1-1; tentatively, D is TRBD1 (5 bases). The V gene lost 6 bases and the J gene lost 5 bases, with 7 bases spanning the gap. The CDR3 has 11 residues. The CDR3 here is CASSRETEAFF. DNA for the CDR3: TGTGCCAGCAGCAGGGAGACTGAAGCTTTCTTT.

The chain combines TRBV27 with TRBJ2-2; D is unclear. Deletions cut 3 bases from V and 1 base from J, with 3 bases between. Germline CDR1 MNHEY, CDR2 SMNVEV (reference sequence). The CDR3 contains 13 residues. The CDR3 spells CASSFGNTGELFF. DNA of the CDR3: TGTGCCAGCAGTTTCGGGAACACCGGGGAGCTGTTTTTT.

This clonotype was recorded at least ten times. CDR3 protein: CASSIPDRTYEQYF. The CDR3 DNA reads TGTGCCAGCAGCATCCCGGACAGGACCTACGAGCAGTACTTC. The chain recombines TRBV7-8 with TRBJ2-7; 7 bases match TRBD1. The CDR3 is made up of 14 amino acids. Germline CDR1 is SGHVS and CDR2 is FQNEAQ. The ends lost 5 bases at V and 2 bases at J; junction bases unmatched: 6.

By frequency in the sample, this clonotype is medium-sized. This chain links TRBV5-6 with TRBJ1-5; D unclear. Germline-derived CDR1 and CDR2 are SGHDT and YYEEEE. The CDR3 runs 14 residues. Trimming cost V 1 base and J 7 bases, with 12 bases left between them. CDR3 bases: TGTGCCAGCAGCTTGAGGTGGCAGGACCAGCCCCAGCATTTT. This encodes CASSLRWQDQPQHF.

V and J are TRBV5-4 and TRBJ2-5, with D possibly being TRBD2 (6 bases). CDR1 is SGHNT, CDR2 YYREEE, per germline (reference sequence). The CDR3 consists of 12 residues. The V and J ends lost 4 bases and 5 bases respectively, with 9 bases between them. CDR3 sequence reads: CASSGEVETQYF. CDR3 sequence (DNA): TGTGCCAGCAGCGGGGAGGTCGAGACCCAGTACTTC.

This clonotype has at least ten counts. The rearrangement joins TRBV2 to TRBJ1-1, with 8 bases lining up with TRBD1. This CDR3 region has 14 residues. In germline, CDR1 is SNHLY, CDR2 FYNNEI. The J segment lost 3 bases and the V segment lost 7 bases, leaving 7 bases of the junction unmatched. As DNA, the CDR3 is TGTGCCAGCATCAGACAGGGGAGGGACACTGAAGCTTTCTTT. Translation: CASIRQGRDTEAFF.